This TCR beta chain was sequenced during a study of neoadjuvant anti-PD-1 for oral cavity cancer. Overall study context: Most patients had three to four biweekly doses of 3 mg/kg nivolumab before resection. The study's findings and limits: After neoadjuvant nivolumab, PBMC T cell clonality was significantly higher in non-responders than responders.

Time point defined: after neoadjuvant nivolumab, at surgical resection. Patients had newly diagnosed, untreated stage II-IVA oral cavity squamous cell carcinoma. Cohort: HPV-negative, locally advanced oral cavity squamous cell carcinoma patients. Concerning this clone itself: Its antigen is unidentified.

The assay was immunoSEQ multiplex PCR, and TCRdb's table has in-frame clones only and misses some. The table shows about 68,000 clones, with approximately 85% occurring only once. The CDR3 length is 15 residues. Germline V gene sequence: CDR1 SGHNT, CDR2 YYREEE (reference sequence). V lost 2 bases and J lost 4; bases outside the gene matches: 4. The material sequenced was PBMCs, taken after nivolumab (anti-PD-1) treatment. The sequence was obtained from a person aged 35-79 years with oral cavity squamous cell carcinoma. The J gene is TRBJ2-1, the V gene TRBV5-4, with 9 bases lining up with TRBD2. This CDR3 reads CASSLGLANYNEQFF. The CDR3 nucleotides are TGTGCCAGCAGCTTAGGACTAGCGAATTACAATGAGCAGTTCTTC.